Listed here are 15 T cell receptor beta chains from one sample, sequenced in a study of OX40 agonist ivuxolimab in advanced cancers. This table comes from immunoSEQ multiplex PCR, and its TCRdb copy is limited to in-frame clones, with some not included. The top ten clones hold approximately 0.78% of a sample with tens of thousands of clones, 85% of them seen once. The sample was CD4+ or CD8+ T cells sorted from blood, taken in a trial of the OX40 agonist ivuxolimab. These TCRs come from an adult with an advanced solid tumor such as melanoma, head and neck, liver or kidney cancer.

This chain links TRBV4-1 with TRBJ2-7; TRBD2 matches at 9 bases. The J segment lost 5 bases and the V segment lost 4 bases, leaving 3 bases of the junction unmatched. There are 13 residues in the CDR3. Germline V lookup: CDR1 MGHRA, CDR2 YSYEKL. The CDR3 region is CASSLAGVHEQYF. The CDR3 DNA sequence: TGCGCCAGCAGCCTAGCGGGAGTACACGAGCAGTACTTC.

J is TRBJ1-4 and V is TRBV28; 10 positions agree with TRBD1. The CDR3 extends over 13 amino acids. CDR1 and CDR2 from the germline V gene are MDHEN and SYDVKM. J was trimmed by 7 bases and V by 6 bases; bases with no gene match: 2. The CDR3 DNA reads as TGTGCCAGCAGGGGGACAGGGGTTGAAAAACTGTTTTTT. Translated, it gives CASRGTGVEKLFF.

This sequence joins TRBV19 and TRBJ2-1, with 7 bases lining up with TRBD2. In germline, CDR1 is LNHDA, CDR2 SQIVND (reference sequence). V trimming: 3 bases; J trimming: 3 bases; junction bases outside the gene matches: 8. There are 16 residues in the CDR3. The CDR3: CASSILGLGVYNEQFF. DNA of the CDR3: TGTGCCAGTAGTATTTTAGGACTAGGCGTCTACAATGAGCAGTTCTTC. Looking up the rest from reference TRBV19 and TRBJ2-1 gives the full variable domain: DGGITQSPKYLFRKEGQNVTLSCEQNLNHDAMYWYRQDPGQGLRLIYYSQIVNDFQKGDIAEGYSVSREKKESFPLTVTSAQKNPTAFYLCASSILGLGVYNEQFFGPGTRLTVL.

The chain employs TRBV7-2 and TRBJ2-7; D is possibly TRBD2 (5 bases). The germline V and J ends were trimmed by 5 bases and 2 bases, with 13 bases remaining between them. The CDR3 extends over 14 amino acids. The germline CDR1 and CDR2 sequences are SGHTA and FQGNSA. The CDR3 bases are TGTGCCAGCAGCCCCCTCTCCGGGGCCTACGAGCAGTACTTC. Its protein is CASSPLSGAYEQYF.

The table lists this clone with a few counts. V is TRBV28 and J is TRBJ1-5; D not certain. The CDR3 length is 14 residues. Germline CDR1 reads MDHEN; CDR2 reads SYDVKM. The ends were cut back, 8 bases at V and 1 base at J, with 12 bases in the middle. The CDR3 sequence: CASRRGGSNQPQHF. The CDR3 nucleotides are TGTGCCAGCCGCCGGGGAGGGAGCAATCAGCCCCAGCATTTT.

V gene TRBV6-1 combines with J gene TRBJ1-2; D remains ambiguous. Trimming pared 5 bases from V and 4 bases from J, leaving 14 bases between. The CDR3 extends over 14 amino acids. Germline V gene lookup returns CDR1 MNHNS and CDR2 SASEGT. The CDR3 DNA sequence: TGTGCCAGCAGTTATACAGAGGGTGGCTATGGCTACACCTTC. Translated, it gives CASSYTEGGYGYTF.

V is TRBV5-4 and J is TRBJ2-1; D perhaps matches TRBD1 (6 bases). The CDR3 is made up of 13 amino acids. The V gene lost 2 bases and the J gene lost 8 bases, with 11 bases spanning the gap. Germline V lookup: CDR1 SGHNT, CDR2 YYREEE (reference sequence). CDR3: CASSLIHRDEQFF. The CDR3 nucleotides are TGTGCCAGCAGCTTAATCCACAGGGATGAGCAGTTCTTC.

The V gene is TRBV5-1, the J gene TRBJ2-3; D gene uncertain. With 2 bases removed from V and 6 bases from J, the gap between germline ends came to 13 bases. The CDR3 runs 14 residues. The germline CDR1 and CDR2 sequences are SGHRS and YFSETQ. CDR3 DNA sequence: TGCGCCAGCAGCTTCGGTGGGGAAAGGGATACGCAGTATTTT. This gives the protein CASSFGGERDTQYF.

The chain is built from TRBV28 and TRBJ1-2; D perhaps matches TRBD1 (5 bases). The CDR3 covers 14 residues. Trimming left V 9 bases short and J 3 bases short, with 17 bases between. CDR1 is MDHEN, CDR2 SYDVKM, per germline. CDR3 loop: CASSTGLGYYGYTF. The CDR3 region has the DNA TGTGCCAGTTCGACGGGACTGGGATACTATGGCTACACCTTC.

The CDR3 nucleotides are TGTGCCTGGAGTCCAACGGGGACGACCTACGAGCAGTACTTC. Translating gives CAWSPTGTTYEQYF. The V and J genes are TRBV30 and TRBJ2-7; D tentatively reads TRBD1 or TRBD2 (5 bases each). The CDR3 length is 14 residues. The V and J ends lost 2 bases and 2 bases respectively, with 13 bases between them. CDR1 and CDR2 from the germline V gene are GTSNPN and SVGIG (reference sequence).

The CDR3, as DNA: TGCAGTGCTGCCCTACAGCCGGCGCAGTATTTT. This gives the protein CSAALQPAQYF. V is TRBV20-1 and J is TRBJ2-3, with D uncertain. CDR1 DFQATT and CDR2 SNEGSKA come from the germline V gene (reference sequence). The V gene lost 5 bases and the J gene lost 10 bases, with 13 bases spanning the gap. The CDR3 contains 11 residues.

This chain connects TRBV5-1 to TRBJ2-1, with D possibly being TRBD2 (6 bases). The CDR3 runs 15 residues. V dropped 0 bases and J dropped 8 bases, with 15 bases sitting between them. Germline V gene lookup returns CDR1 SGHRS and CDR2 YFSETQ. The CDR3 loop reads CASSLELASWDEQFF. For the CDR3, the DNA is TGCGCCAGCAGCTTGGAACTAGCCTCCTGGGATGAGCAGTTCTTC.

For this clone: A junction boundary mismatches the germline segment, possibly from a read error. Other DNA sequences in the sample encode the same CDR3. V usage is TRBV13 and J usage is TRBJ2-7; 8 bases match TRBD1. The V gene's germline CDR1 is PRHDT and CDR2 FYEKMQ (reference sequence). This CDR3 contains 15 residues. CDR3 amino acids: CASSFRGTGPYEQYF. The CDR3 DNA sequence: TGTGCCAGCAGCTTCCGTGGGACAGGCCCCTATGAGCAGTACTTC.

Details on this clone: The same CDR3 can be traced to other DNA sequences in this sample. The chain carries TRBV20-1 and TRBJ2-1; no definite D call. The ends were cut back, 3 bases at V and 8 bases at J, with 8 bases in the middle. Germline values: CDR1 DFQATT, CDR2 SNEGSKA (reference sequence). The CDR3 totals 11 residues. CDR3 nucleotides: TGCAGTGCTAGTCGAGAGGATGAGCAGTTCTTC. This encodes CSASREDEQFF.

The genes are TRBV9 and TRBJ2-2; TRBD2 matches at 16 bases. CDR3 length: 19 residues. V gave up 3 bases and J gave up 6 bases; unmatched junction bases: 11. CDR1 is SGDLS, CDR2 YYNGEE, per germline. The CDR3 DNA reads TGTGCCAGCAGCGCCGGGACTAGCGGGAGGGCGAGAGATCCCGGGGAGCTGTTTTTT. Its protein is CASSAGTSGRARDPGELFF.